Sequencing of this T cell receptor beta chain was carried out in a study of CD8 T cells in Susac syndrome. Germline V gene sequence: CDR1 MNHEY, CDR2 SMNVEV (reference sequence). This CDR3 is built from 15 residues. Trimming shortened V by 4 bases and J by 3 bases, and 15 bases separated the two germline ends. Study-wide results and caveats: The authors acknowledged that the study's TCR sequencing and HLA analysis involved relatively few individuals.

CD8+ and CD4+ blood T cells underwent TCR beta sequencing. Negative isolation yielded the CD8+ and CD4+ T cells, while FACS enriched the TEMRA cells. On this clonotype itself: Its antigen is not known.

A quantity of about 0.5 to 1 ug RNA underwent reverse transcription using random hexamers. MiXCR, applied by TCRdb to the immunoSEQ multiplex PCR reads, yields one record per CDR3 protein. The table shows some 190,000 distinct CDR3 sequences, with 90% to 95% occurring only once. V gene TRBV27 combines with J gene TRBJ1-2; D possibly corresponds to TRBD1 (6 bases). The sample was CD4+ T cells from PBMCs. This TCR came from a human donor in good health. The CDR3 DNA follows: TGTGCCAGCAGTTCACTAACAGGGCCCGACTATGGCTACACCTTC. It codes for CASSSLTGPDYGYTF.